This TCR beta chain was sequenced during a study of shared clonotypes between healthy human individuals. Study-wide background: Plates per donor: three CD4 naive, three CD4 memory, two CD8 naive, one CD8 memory.

On this clone itself: Antigen unknown.

Selected positively for CCR7 and CD45RO-negative, naive CD8 cells excluded terminally differentiated effector memory CD45RA+ cells. Within Nashville, Tennessee resided all donors, each a Caucasian adult. Study-level points and caveats: On the whole, naive subsets had larger estimated richness than memory subsets had. With a handful of donors compared, roughly 4.9% of naive CD4 clonotypes were shared.

CDR3 length: 14 residues. Germline V lookup: CDR1 SQVTM, CDR2 ANQGSEA. V trimming: 4 bases; J trimming: 5 bases; junction bases outside the gene matches: 11. Repertoires were generated with immunoSEQ multiplex PCR, while TCRdb's copy carries only in-frame clones and drops some. The sample contains 600,000 or so clones, roughly 98% of which appear only once. Sequencing was performed on naive CD8+ T cells sorted from blood. This receptor was taken from a man aged 25 to 40 in good health. V and J are TRBV29-1 and TRBJ2-7, with 7 bases lining up with TRBD2. The CDR3 is CSVGEAGDGNEQYF. CDR3 coding DNA: TGCAGCGTTGGAGAGGCGGGAGATGGGAACGAGCAGTACTTC.